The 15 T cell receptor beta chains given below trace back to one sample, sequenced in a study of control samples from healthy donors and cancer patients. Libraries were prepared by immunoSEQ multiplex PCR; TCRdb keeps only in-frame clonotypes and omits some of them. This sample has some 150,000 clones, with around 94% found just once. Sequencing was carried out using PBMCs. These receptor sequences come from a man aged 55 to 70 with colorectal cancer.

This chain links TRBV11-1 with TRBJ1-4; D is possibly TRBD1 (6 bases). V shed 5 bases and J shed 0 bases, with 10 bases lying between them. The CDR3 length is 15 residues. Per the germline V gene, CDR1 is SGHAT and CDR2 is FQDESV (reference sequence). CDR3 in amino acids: CASSVGTPTNEKLFF. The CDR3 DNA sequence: TGTGCCAGCAGCGTCGGGACACCAACTAATGAAAAACTGTTTTTT.

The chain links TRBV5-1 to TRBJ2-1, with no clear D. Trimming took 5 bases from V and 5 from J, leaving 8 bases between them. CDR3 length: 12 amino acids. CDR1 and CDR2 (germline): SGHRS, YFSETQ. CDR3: CASRPGNNEQFF. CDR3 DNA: TGCGCCAGCAGACCTGGAAACAATGAGCAGTTCTTC.

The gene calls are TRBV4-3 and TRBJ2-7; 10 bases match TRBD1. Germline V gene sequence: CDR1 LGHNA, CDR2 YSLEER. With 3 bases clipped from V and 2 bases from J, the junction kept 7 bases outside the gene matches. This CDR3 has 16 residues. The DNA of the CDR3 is TGCGCCAGCAGCCAGCGGGGACAGGGGTTGGCCTACGAGCAGTACTTC. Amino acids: CASSQRGQGLAYEQYF.

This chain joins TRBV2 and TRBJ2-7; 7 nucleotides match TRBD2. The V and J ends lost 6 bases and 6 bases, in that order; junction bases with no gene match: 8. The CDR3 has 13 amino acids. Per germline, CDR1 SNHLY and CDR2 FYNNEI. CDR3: CASSRAPGGEQYF. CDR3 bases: TGTGCCAGCAGCCGCGCGCCGGGAGGCGAGCAGTACTTC. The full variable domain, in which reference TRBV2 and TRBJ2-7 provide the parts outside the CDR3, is EPEVTQTPSHQVTQMGQEVILRCVPISNHLYFYWYRQILGQKVEFLVSFYNNEISEKSEIFDDQFSVERPDGSNFTLKIRSTKLEDSAMYFCASSRAPGGEQYFGPGTRLTVT.

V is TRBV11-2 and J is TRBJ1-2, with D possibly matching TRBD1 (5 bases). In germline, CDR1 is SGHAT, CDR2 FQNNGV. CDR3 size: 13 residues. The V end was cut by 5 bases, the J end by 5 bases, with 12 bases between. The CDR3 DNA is TGTGCCAGCAGCATCGGGGCCGTATATGGCTACACCTTC. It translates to CASSIGAVYGYTF.

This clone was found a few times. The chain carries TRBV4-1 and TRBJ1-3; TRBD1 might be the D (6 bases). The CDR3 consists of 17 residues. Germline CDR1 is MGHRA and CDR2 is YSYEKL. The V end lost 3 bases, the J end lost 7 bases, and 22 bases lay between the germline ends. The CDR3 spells CASSQSQGREKGNTIYF. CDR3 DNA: TGCGCCAGCAGCCAGAGTCAGGGGCGAGAGAAGGGTAACACCATATATTTT.

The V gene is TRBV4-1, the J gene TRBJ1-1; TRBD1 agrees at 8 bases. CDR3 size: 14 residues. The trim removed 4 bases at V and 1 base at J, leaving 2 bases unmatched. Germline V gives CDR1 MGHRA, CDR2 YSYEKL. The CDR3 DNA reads TGCGCCAGCAGCCTCGGGACAGGGAACACTGAAGCTTTCTTT. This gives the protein CASSLGTGNTEAFF.

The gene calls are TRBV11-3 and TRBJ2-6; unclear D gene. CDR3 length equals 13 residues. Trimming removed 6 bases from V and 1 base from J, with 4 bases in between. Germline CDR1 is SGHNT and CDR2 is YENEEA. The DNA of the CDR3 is TGTGCCAGCAGTATGTCTGGGGCCAACGTCCTGACTTTC. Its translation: CASSMSGANVLTF.

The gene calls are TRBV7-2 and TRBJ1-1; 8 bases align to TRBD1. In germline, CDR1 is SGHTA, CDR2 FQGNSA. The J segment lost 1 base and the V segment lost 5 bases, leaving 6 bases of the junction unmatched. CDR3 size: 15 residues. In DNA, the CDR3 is TGTGCCAGCAGCCCAGACAGGGGCCGGAACACTGAAGCTTTCTTT. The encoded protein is CASSPDRGRNTEAFF.

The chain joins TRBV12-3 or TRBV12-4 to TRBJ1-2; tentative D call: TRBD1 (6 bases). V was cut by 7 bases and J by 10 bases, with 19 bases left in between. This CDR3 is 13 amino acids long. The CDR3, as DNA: TGTGCCAGCACCCAGGGGCTTTCGGACGTCTACACCTTC. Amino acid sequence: CASTQGLSDVYTF.

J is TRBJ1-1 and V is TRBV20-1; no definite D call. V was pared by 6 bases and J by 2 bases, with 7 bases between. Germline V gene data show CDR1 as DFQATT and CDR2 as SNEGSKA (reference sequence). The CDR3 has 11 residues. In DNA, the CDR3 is TGCAGTGCCCAAGACAACACTGAAGCTTTCTTT. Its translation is CSAQDNTEAFF.

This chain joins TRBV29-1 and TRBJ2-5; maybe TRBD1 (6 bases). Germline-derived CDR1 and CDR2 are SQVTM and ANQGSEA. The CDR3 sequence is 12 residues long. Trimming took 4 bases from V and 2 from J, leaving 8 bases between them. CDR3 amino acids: CSVVRGQETQYF. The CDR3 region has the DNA TGCAGCGTTGTTAGGGGGCAAGAGACCCAGTACTTC.

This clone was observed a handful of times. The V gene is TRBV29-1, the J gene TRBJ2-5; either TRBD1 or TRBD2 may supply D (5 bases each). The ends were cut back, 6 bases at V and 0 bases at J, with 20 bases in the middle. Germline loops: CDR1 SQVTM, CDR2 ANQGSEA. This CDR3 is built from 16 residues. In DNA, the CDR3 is TGCAGCGTCGAGAGGGGCTTCAGTCTATACCAAGAGACCCAGTACTTC. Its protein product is CSVERGFSLYQETQYF.

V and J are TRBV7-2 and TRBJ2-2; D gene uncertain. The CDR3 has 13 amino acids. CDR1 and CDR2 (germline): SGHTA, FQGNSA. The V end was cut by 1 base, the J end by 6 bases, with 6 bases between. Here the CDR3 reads CASSLGAPGELFF. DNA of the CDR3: TGTGCCAGCAGCTTAGGGGCACCCGGGGAGCTGTTTTTT.

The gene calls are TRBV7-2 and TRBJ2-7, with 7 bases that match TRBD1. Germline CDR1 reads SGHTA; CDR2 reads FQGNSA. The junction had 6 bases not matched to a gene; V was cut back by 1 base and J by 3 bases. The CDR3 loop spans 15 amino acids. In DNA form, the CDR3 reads TGTGCCAGCAGCTTAGACGACAGGGTCGGCTACGAGCAGTACTTC. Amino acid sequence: CASSLDDRVGYEQYF.